The T cell receptor (beta chain) under discussion was sequenced for a study of blood T cell repertoires in COVID-19. V was trimmed by 2 bases and J by 8 bases, leaving 13 bases between them. The length of the CDR3 is 13 residues. How the authors handled the data: Cell counts per sample came from amplifying reference gene primers. TCRdb keeps only in-frame clones here, not all; method: immunoSEQ multiplex PCR. The V and J calls and clone size were taken over from that table, and D and trimming were inferred from the DNA. The repertoire holds hundreds of thousands of clones, with 90% as singletons. What was sequenced was PBMCs or T cells enriched from blood (not recorded which). The receptor's source is a man aged 25 to 45 who had been exposed to COVID-19. The rearrangement links TRBV12-3 or TRBV12-4 to TRBJ2-7, with TRBD1 as a possible D gene (6 bases). CDR3 residues: CASSLWDTSKQYF. In nucleotides, the CDR3 is TGTGCCAGCAGTTTATGGGACACCAGTAAGCAGTACTTC.